This TCR beta chain is drawn from a study of T cell responses to AZD1222 COVID-19 vaccine. Broader study findings: Nearly half of spike-specific TCRs reportedly target variant regions that are unmutated in the B.1.351 and B.1.1.7 variants. Spike-specific TCRs gained breadth and depth after people received two AZD1222 doses. Females made up more of the donors, who were largely white British, and clonal diversity may have come out too low. Dominant CD4 TCR responses targeted spike regions 160-218 and 743-854.

The repertoire was sequenced with immunoSEQ multiplex PCR; TCRdb's copy has only in-frame clones and lacks some. The profile covers 65,000 to 75,000 clones, with around three quarters appearing a single time and around 45% taken by the ten largest. Germline CDR1 and CDR2: DFQATT and SNEGSKA (reference sequence). Trimming removed 3 bases at V and 6 bases at J, with 11 bases between. The CDR3 spans 13 residues. Points on this clone: The antigen is undetermined.

The sequenced sample was peripheral blood, obtained 28 days after the second AZD1222 dose. The V gene is TRBV20-1, the J gene TRBJ1-4; D perhaps matches TRBD1 (5 bases). This TCR came from an adult who received the AZD1222 COVID-19 vaccine. This CDR3 is CSASRGEDEKLFF. For the CDR3, the DNA is TGCAGTGCTAGTCGGGGCGAGGATGAAAAACTGTTTTTT.